What follows is one T cell receptor beta chain and its context. As yet, its antigen is unknown. Different DNA sequences within this sample yield the same CDR3. The data stem from a study of shared clonotypes between healthy human individuals. Study-wide results and limits: Owing to a small donor count, the genetic and exposure-history diversity represented was limited.

Assay used: immunoSEQ multiplex PCR; TCRdb lists only in-frame clones, some missing. The profile covers approximately 640,000 clones, with about 92% appearing a single time and 34% taken by the ten largest. Germline assignment: CDR1 MNHEY and CDR2 SMNVEV (reference sequence). The CDR3 runs to 16 residues. Trimming pared 0 bases from V and 0 bases from J, leaving 9 bases between. The material sequenced was memory CD8+ T cells from PBMCs. Specified subset: CD45RO+ cells pooled with CCR7-negative TemRA cells. V usage is TRBV27 and J usage is TRBJ2-1, with no clear D. The TCR originated in a man younger than 35 in good health. Some clones in this sample may be carry-over from other donors' samples. In DNA, the CDR3 is TGTGCCAGCAGTTTATCTCCGGGTACCTCCTACAATGAGCAGTTCTTC. Its protein is CASSLSPGTSYNEQFF.